This TCR beta chain was captured in a study of CD8 T cells in Susac syndrome. Germline V gene sequence: CDR1 DFQATT, CDR2 SNEGSKA (reference sequence). The CDR3 loop spans 13 amino acids. V lost 0 bases to trimming and J lost 7 bases, with 12 bases between them. TCR beta from blood CD8+ and CD4+ T cells was sequenced. Fulfillment of recently defined diagnostic criteria for definite or probable disease was shown by the patients with Susac syndrome. Reverse transcription of about 0.45 to 1 ug RNA used random hexamers. The amplification used immunoSEQ multiplex PCR on TCR beta CDR3; it spanned 54 Vbeta and 13 Jbeta. TCRdb independently ran MiXCR on the immunoSEQ multiplex PCR reads; one entry per CDR3 protein. Of about 180,000 distinct CDR3 sequences in the sample, 90% to 95% were seen once.

The specimen sequenced was CD4+ T cells from PBMCs. The rearrangement links TRBV20-1 to TRBJ1-2, with no clear D. The TCR sequence derives from a human donor with Susac syndrome. The CDR3 here is CSAREDVYGGYTF. The CDR3 coding sequence is TGCAGTGCTAGAGAAGACGTTTATGGTGGCTACACCTTC.